Given below is one T cell receptor (beta chain) in context. The antigen is unknown. The entry originates in a study of T cell clones after liver transplantation. Study-level findings and limits: In most of the 8 subjects, circulating graft-donor-reactive CD4 TCRbeta sequences fell significantly after transplant.

The method was immunoSEQ multiplex PCR; TCRdb's version includes in-frame clones alone and lacks a portion of them. The sample holds roughly 16,000 clones, over 75% seen once. CDR3 size: 17 residues. Germline V lookup: CDR1 SGHAT, CDR2 FQNNGV. V was shortened by 2 bases and J by 0 bases, with 17 bases between the two germline ends. The receptor was isolated from a human patient who received a liver transplant. Part of the T cells may come from the graft donor. The sequences come from CD8+ T cells from blood, collected around 48 months after liver transplant. This rearrangement joins TRBV11-2 to TRBJ2-7, with D possibly matching TRBD2 (6 bases). DNA of the CDR3: TGTGCCAGCAGCTTAAGTTTGTGGCGGGGCGACTCCTACGAGCAGTACTTC. Its translation: CASSLSLWRGDSYEQYF.